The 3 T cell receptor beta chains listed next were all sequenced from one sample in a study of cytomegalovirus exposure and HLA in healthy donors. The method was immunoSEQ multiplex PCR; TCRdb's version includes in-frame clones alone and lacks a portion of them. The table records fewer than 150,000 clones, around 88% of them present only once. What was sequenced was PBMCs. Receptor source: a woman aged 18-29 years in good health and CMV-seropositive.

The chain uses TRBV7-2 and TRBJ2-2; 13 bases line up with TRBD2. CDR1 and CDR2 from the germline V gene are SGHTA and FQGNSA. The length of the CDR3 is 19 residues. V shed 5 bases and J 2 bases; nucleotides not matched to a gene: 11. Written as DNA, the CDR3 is TGTGCCAGCAGCAATCGGACTAGCGGGGGCCTCTTTAACACCGGGGAGCTGTTTTTT. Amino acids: CASSNRTSGGLFNTGELFF.

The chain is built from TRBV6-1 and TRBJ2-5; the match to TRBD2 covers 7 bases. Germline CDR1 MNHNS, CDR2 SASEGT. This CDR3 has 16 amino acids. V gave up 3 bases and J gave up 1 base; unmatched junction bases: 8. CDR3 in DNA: TGTGCCAGCAGTGATCGCGGGGAGGGGCCCCAAGAGACCCAGTACTTC. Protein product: CASSDRGEGPQETQYF.

As DNA, the CDR3 is TGTGCCAGCAGTGAACAGGGGAACACCGGGGAGCTGTTTTTT. It yields the protein CASSEQGNTGELFF. The chain recombines TRBV6-1 with TRBJ2-2, with D perhaps TRBD1 (5 bases). Germline CDR1 and CDR2: MNHNS and SASEGT. Trimming cost V 2 bases and J 1 base, with 5 bases left between them. There are 14 residues in the CDR3.